The rows below give T cell receptor beta chains drawn from one sample of a study of blood T cells in healthy people across ages. One entry per CDR3 protein results from TCRdb running MiXCR on the 5' RACE reads. Among hundreds of thousands of distinct CDR3 sequences listed, about half were seen once. The sample consisted of blood. Every receptor here comes from a woman between 55 and 75 years old in good health. The CDR3 runs from the conserved cysteine through the conserved F or W. A D gene is named only where the DNA matches it firmly. Only some rows state a clone size, as once, few, many or a class for expanded clones.

D	size	V	J	DNA	CDR3
NA	few	TRBV29-1	TRBJ2-7	TGCAGCGTTTCCCCGCTCCCCTACGAGCAGTACTTC	CSVSPLPYEQYF
NA	NA	TRBV29-1	TRBJ1-2	TGCAGCGTTGCACTTAGGGTATCTGGCTACACCTTC	CSVALRVSGYTF
TRBD1	few	TRBV20-1	TRBJ1-1	TGCAGTGCTAGCGGACAGGGTGGTCGGTGGGGTGAAGCTTTCTTT	CSASGQGGRWGEAFF
NA	NA	TRBV29-1	TRBJ2-7	TGCAGCGTACAGTGGAGCTCCTACGAGCAGTACTTC	CSVQWSSYEQYF
TRBD2	NA	TRBV29-1	TRBJ2-1	TGCAGCGTGGGACTAGCGGGAGGGCCTCACAATGAGCAGTTCTTC	CSVGLAGGPHNEQFF
TRBD2	NA	TRBV10-3	TRBJ2-1	TGTGCCATCAGTGTTGCGGGAGTCCCGAGCGTGCAGTTCTTC	CAISVAGVPSVQFF
TRBD2	once	TRBV20-1	TRBJ2-1	TGCAGTGCGTTCCAAGCGGGATCCTGCGATGAGCAGTTCTTC	CSAFQAGSCDEQFF
TRBD1	once	TRBV27	TRBJ1-5	TGTGCCAGCAGACTTCAGGGGGCCCATCAGCCCCAGCATTTT	CASRLQGAHQPQHF
NA	NA	TRBV27	TRBJ2-1	TGTGCCAGCGTGGGGGACCTACGAGGGAATGAGCAGTTCTTC	CASVGDLRGNEQFF
TRBD2	few	TRBV3-1	TRBJ2-7	TGTGCCAGCAGCAACGGGGGAGGCGGGAGATCATACGAGCAGTACTTC	CASSNGGGGRSYEQYF
TRBD1	NA	TRBV29-1	TRBJ2-1	TGCAGCGCCGGCGGACAGGGAGCCTCCTACGAGCAGTTCTTC	CSAGGQGASYEQFF
NA	NA	TRBV20-1	TRBJ2-1	TGCAGTGCTCTCGTCGGGTCCTCCAATGAGCAGTTCTTC	CSALVGSSNEQFF
NA	NA	TRBV18	TRBJ1-5	TGTGCCAGCTCACCACCGGGAGGGACCCAGCTTGTGCCCCAGCATTTT	CASSPPGGTQLVPQHF
TRBD1	NA	TRBV5-1	TRBJ1-1	TGCGCCAGCAGCTTGACAGGGGCGTGGACTGAAGCTTTCTTT	CASSLTGAWTEAFF
NA	few	TRBV18	TRBJ2-3	TGTGCCAGCTCACCACTCGGAGATACGCAGTATTTT	CASSPLGDTQYF
TRBD2	NA	TRBV7-6	TRBJ2-3	TGTGCCAGCAGCTTAGTACAGAGAGGACTAGCGGGAACAGATACGCAGTATTTT	CASSLVQRGLAGTDTQYF
NA	few	TRBV9	TRBJ2-3	TGTGCCAGCAGCGTAGCTGACCTGGAGATGAATACGCAGTATTTT	CASSVADLEMNTQYF
NA	NA	TRBV13	TRBJ2-3	TGTGCCAGCAGCCCCCGGCCCGGGGGCACAGATACGCAGTATTTT	CASSPRPGGTDTQYF